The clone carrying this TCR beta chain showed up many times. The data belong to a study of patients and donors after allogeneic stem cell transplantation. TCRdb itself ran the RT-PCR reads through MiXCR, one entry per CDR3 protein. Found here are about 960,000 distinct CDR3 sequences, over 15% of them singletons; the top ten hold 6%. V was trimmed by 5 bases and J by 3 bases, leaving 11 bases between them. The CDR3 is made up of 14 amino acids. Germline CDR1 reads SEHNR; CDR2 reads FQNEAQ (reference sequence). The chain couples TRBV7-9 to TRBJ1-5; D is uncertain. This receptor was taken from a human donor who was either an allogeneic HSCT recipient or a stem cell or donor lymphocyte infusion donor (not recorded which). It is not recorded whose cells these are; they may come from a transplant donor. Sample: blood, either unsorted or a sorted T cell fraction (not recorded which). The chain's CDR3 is CASSPDGYNQPQHF. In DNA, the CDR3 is TGTGCCAGCAGCCCGGACGGTTACAATCAGCCCCAGCATTTT.